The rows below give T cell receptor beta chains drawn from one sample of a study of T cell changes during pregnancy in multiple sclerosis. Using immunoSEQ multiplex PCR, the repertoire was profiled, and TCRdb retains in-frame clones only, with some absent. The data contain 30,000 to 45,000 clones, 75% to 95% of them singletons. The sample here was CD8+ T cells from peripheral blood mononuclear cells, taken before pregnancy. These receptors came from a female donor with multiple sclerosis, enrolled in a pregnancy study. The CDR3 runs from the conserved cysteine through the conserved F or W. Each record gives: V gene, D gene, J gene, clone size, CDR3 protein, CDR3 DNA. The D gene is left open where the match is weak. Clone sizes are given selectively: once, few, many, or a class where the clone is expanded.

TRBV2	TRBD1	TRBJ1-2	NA	CASRTGYGYTF	TGTGCCAGCAGGACAGGGTATGGCTACACCTTC
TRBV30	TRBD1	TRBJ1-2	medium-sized	CAWSRGGGYGYTF	TGTGCCTGGAGTCGAGGGGGCGGCTATGGCTACACCTTC
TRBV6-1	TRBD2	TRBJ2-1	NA	CASSELAGGWDEQFF	TGTGCCAGCAGTGAGCTAGCGGGAGGGTGGGATGAGCAGTTCTTC
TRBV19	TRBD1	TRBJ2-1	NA	CASRIGTGGSYNEQFF	TGTGCCAGCCGAATCGGGACAGGGGGTTCCTACAATGAGCAGTTCTTC
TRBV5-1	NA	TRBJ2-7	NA	CASSLRGSLNRAPTPYEQYF	TGCGCCAGCAGCTTGAGGGGGTCCCTCAACAGGGCCCCCACCCCTTACGAGCAGTACTTC
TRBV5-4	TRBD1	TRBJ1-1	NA	CASRQSTGGNTEAFF	TGTGCCAGCAGACAATCTACAGGGGGGAACACTGAAGCTTTCTTT
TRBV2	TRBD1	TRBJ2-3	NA	CARETGTDTQYF	TGTGCCAGAGAGACAGGGACAGATACGCAGTATTTT
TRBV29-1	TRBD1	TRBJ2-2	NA	CSVDLGQGPNTGELFF	TGCAGCGTTGATCTCGGACAGGGTCCGAACACCGGGGAGCTGTTTTTT
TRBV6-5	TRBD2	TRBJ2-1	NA	CASSQTSVSYNEQFF	TGTGCCAGCAGCCAGACTAGCGTCTCCTACAATGAGCAGTTCTTC
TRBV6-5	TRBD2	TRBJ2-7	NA	CASKSLAGTHEQYF	TGTGCCAGCAAGTCTCTAGCGGGAACGCACGAGCAGTACTTC
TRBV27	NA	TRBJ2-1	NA	CASSPTGNPFF	TGTGCCAGCAGTCCAACAGGGAATCCGTTCTTC
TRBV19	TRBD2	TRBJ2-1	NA	CASSPLAGGYNEQFF	TGTGCCAGTAGTCCCCTGGCGGGAGGTTACAATGAGCAGTTCTTC
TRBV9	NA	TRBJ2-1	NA	CASSVVAGRGSEQFF	TGTGCCAGCAGCGTAGTGGCGGGCCGGGGATCTGAGCAGTTCTTC
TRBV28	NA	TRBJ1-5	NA	CASSFRSYNQPQHF	TGTGCCAGCAGTTTTCGGTCCTACAATCAGCCCCAGCATTTT
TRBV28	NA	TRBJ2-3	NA	CASSLGFAVPTDTQYF	TGTGCCAGCAGTTTAGGGTTTGCGGTTCCCACAGATACGCAGTATTTT
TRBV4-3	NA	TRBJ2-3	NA	CASSQDRTSTDTQYF	TGCGCCAGCAGCCAGGACCGGACTAGCACAGATACGCAGTATTTT
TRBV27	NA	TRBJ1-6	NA	CASAEQGELDSPLHF	TGTGCCAGCGCCGAACAGGGAGAGTTGGATTCACCCCTCCACTTT
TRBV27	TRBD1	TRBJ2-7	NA	CASRPGQGAYEQYF	TGTGCCAGCAGACCGGGACAGGGGGCATACGAGCAGTACTTC
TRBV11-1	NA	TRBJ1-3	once	CASSSTGNFGNTIYF	TGTGCCAGCAGCTCCACAGGCAACTTTGGAAACACCATATATTTT
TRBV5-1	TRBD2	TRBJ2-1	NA	CASSFTSGVGDEQFF	TGCGCCAGCAGCTTCACTAGCGGGGTTGGGGATGAGCAGTTCTTC
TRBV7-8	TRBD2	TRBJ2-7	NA	CASSSTPGLAEVNYEQYF	TGTGCCAGCAGCTCGACTCCCGGACTAGCGGAGGTGAACTACGAGCAGTACTTC
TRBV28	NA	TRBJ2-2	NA	CASSLTGTTGELFF	TGTGCCAGCAGTCTCACCGGGACAACCGGGGAGCTGTTTTTT
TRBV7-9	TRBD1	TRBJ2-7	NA	CASSLRDRAYEQYF	TGTGCCAGCAGCTTAAGGGACAGGGCTTACGAGCAGTACTTC
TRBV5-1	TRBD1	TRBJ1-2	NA	CASSSGTGGDYGYTF	TGCGCCAGCAGCTCGGGGACAGGGGGGGACTATGGCTACACCTTC
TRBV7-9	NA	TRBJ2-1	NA	CASSLGGGSYNEQFF	TGTGCCAGCAGCCTCGGAGGCGGCTCCTACAATGAGCAGTTCTTC
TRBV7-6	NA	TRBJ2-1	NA	CASSLAQSVYNEQFF	TGTGCCAGCAGCTTAGCGCAAAGCGTCTACAATGAGCAGTTCTTC
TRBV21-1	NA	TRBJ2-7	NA	CASSAKGGVPYEQYF	TGTGCCAGCAGCGCGAAAGGGGGGGTCCCTTACGAGCAGTACTTC